A single TCR beta chain is shown here with its context. Its specificity is unknown. This sample was included in a study of shared clonotypes between healthy human individuals. Background on the study: The cohort had two women and three men, ages 18 to 49. Broader study findings: A few donors held about 5% of naive CD4 clonotypes in common. Generation of non-shared clonotypes was less probable than generation of clonotypes shared by all four donors.

Donors comprised only Caucasian adults living in Nashville, Tennessee. V lost 4 bases, J lost 10 bases, and 15 bases lay in between. Germline V lookup: CDR1 SGHRS, CDR2 YFSETQ. The CDR3 is 14 amino acids. The protocol was immunoSEQ multiplex PCR, while the TCRdb copy is restricted to in-frame clones and leaves out a portion. The profile covers 1,500,000 or so clones, with approximately 97% appearing a single time and approximately 1% taken by the ten largest. The rearrangement uses TRBV5-1 and TRBJ1-6; the D is unclear. The sequencing sample was made of naive CD4+ T cells sorted from blood. Sample subset: CD45RA+ positively selected. This TCR came from a man aged 25 to 45 in good health. This chain's CDR3 is CASSNTAEGSPLHF. DNA for the CDR3: TGCGCCAGCAGCAACACGGCGGAAGGCTCACCCCTCCACTTT.